Given below is one TCR beta chain in context. Its specificity is not known. CD45RO-negative cells were positively selected for CCR7, leaving out terminally differentiated effector memory CD45RA+ cells. This entry is derived from a study of shared clonotypes between healthy human individuals. Overall study: Three CD4 naive, three CD4 memory, two CD8 naive and one CD8 memory plate were used per donor. Notes on the study in general: It was the non-shared clonotypes that had lower generation probabilities than clonotypes shared by all four donors.

For every subset, genomic DNA was evenly distributed across several immunoSEQ plates. The protocol was immunoSEQ multiplex PCR, while the TCRdb copy is restricted to in-frame clones and leaves out a portion. In the table there are about 2.2 million clones, roughly 91% of which are singletons. Germline V CDR1 and CDR2: LNHNV, YYDKDF (reference sequence). This CDR3 is 16 amino acids long. V dropped 1 base and J dropped 5 bases, with 15 bases sitting between them. The sample taken for sequencing was naive CD8+ T cells from PBMCs. This receptor was obtained from a man younger than 35 in good health. Some clones in this sample may be carry-over from other donors' samples. V usage is TRBV15 and J usage is TRBJ2-1; a weak D match, TRBD1 (5 bases). CDR3 DNA sequence: TGTGCCACCAGCAGAGGCAGGGCCCCTCGGGACAATGAGCAGTTCTTC. Translated: CATSRGRAPRDNEQFF. The complete variable domain, with remaining parts taken from reference TRBV15 and TRBJ2-1, reads DAMVIQNPRYQVTQFGKPVTLSCSQTLNHNVMYWYQQKSSQAPKLLFHYYDKDFNNEADTPDNFQSRRPNTSFCFLDIRSPGLGDTAMYLCATSRGRAPRDNEQFFGPGTRLTVL.